This T cell receptor (beta chain) was documented in a study of shared clonotypes between healthy human individuals. Study-level background: Used for every donor were three CD4 naive, three CD4 memory, two CD8 naive and one CD8 memory plate. Overall study findings and caveats: It was expected that sequencing depth would affect clonotype sharing among donors. Tissues were not sampled, only blood, and their repertoires likely differ.

The CDR3 length is 14 residues. V gave up 4 bases and J gave up 6 bases, with 14 bases separating them. Germline loops: CDR1 LNHDA, CDR2 SQIVND (reference sequence). A note on this clone: The antigen is undetermined.

The authors' processing: Junction-only sequences produced by ImmunoSEQ had no quality scores, so filtering differed. Data came from immunoSEQ multiplex PCR; TCRdb stores just in-frame clones and leaves some out. The V and J calls and the clone size are those of that table, but D and trimming were determined from the DNA. In the table there are roughly 2,300,000 clones, 80% to 95% of which are singletons. The genes are TRBV19 and TRBJ2-3; D may correspond to TRBD1 or TRBD2 (5 bases each). The source is a man aged 18 to 35 in good health. Some clones in this sample may be carry-over from other donors' samples. Material: naive CD4+ T cells from PBMCs. Subset described: CD45RA+ positively selected. CDR3 loop: CASSRRTGTDTQYF. The CDR3 DNA reads TGTGCCAGTAGTAGACGGACGGGGACCGATACGCAGTATTTT. Variable domain in full (rest from reference TRBV19 and TRBJ2-3): DGGITQSPKYLFRKEGQNVTLSCEQNLNHDAMYWYRQDPGQGLRLIYYSQIVNDFQKGDIAEGYSVSREKKESFPLTVTSAQKNPTAFYLCASSRRTGTDTQYFGPGTRLTVL.